A selection of T cell receptor beta chains follows, all from one sample in a study of cytomegalovirus exposure and HLA in healthy donors. Sequencing used immunoSEQ multiplex PCR; TCRdb keeps in-frame clones, though not all of them. The data hold hundreds of thousands of clones, with roughly 87% observed a single time. Sequencing was performed on PBMCs. The receptors shown here come from a man between 18 and 29 years old in good health and CMV-seropositive. Both conserved end residues are trimmed from each CDR3.

>TRBV11-1|13
ASSLSGTGNYGYT
>TRBV28|9
ASSLAVEQY
>TRBV5-1|13
ASSGGTGAYTEAF
>TRBV6-5|13
ASSHALAGAYEQY
>TRBV2|11
ASINRVNTEAF
>TRBV29-1|12
SVVGGQGVTEAF
>TRBV18|10
ASSPGQETQY
>TRBV4-2|13
ASSRDRGSNQPQH
>TRBV27|14
ASRQSRGISPGELF
>TRBV29-1|10
SVAGQTYEQY
>TRBV11-2|10
ASSAGLLEQY
>TRBV5-6|14
ASSLISGGSGNTIY
>TRBV5-1|11
ASSLDGNQPQH
>TRBV2|13
ASTSPGQGLHEQY
>TRBV4-1|12
ASSRGGAMDEQY
>TRBV1|14
TSSHSGKRGKYEQY
>TRBV19|12
ASSWDGLNQPQH
>TRBV6-5|11
ASSPPGSDEQY
>TRBV5-1|15
ASSLETSGASYNEQF
>TRBV27|17
ASSLAGQGRPFRTDTQY
>TRBV5-1|12
ASSLDSAGDTQY
>TRBV14|12
ASSPRNIDNEQF
>TRBV6-5|11
ASSYSSAGGYT
>TRBV7-9|12
ASRMTPNTGELF
>TRBV2|12
ASSQKTANNEQF
>TRBV28|13
ASSFWTQGAHGYT
>TRBV5-1|11
ASSVTGTDTQY
>TRBV6-5|11
ASSIAGRNTIY
>TRBV19|15
ASRTGFTFDSNQPQH
>TRBV23-1|12
ASSQVDNSYEQY
>TRBV20-1|9
SARIRNEQF
>TRBV4-1|12
ASSRGSNTGELF
>TRBV2|11
ASKRDRNNEQF
>TRBV2|12
ASGGQGTFDTQY
>TRBV9|15
ASSVGIWDRDNYGYT
>TRBV6-5|11
ASRTISNQPQH
>TRBV7-9|15
ASSSGGAGPSNYGYT
>TRBV27|17
ASSLSRGGGGVANYGYT
>TRBV5-1|12
ASRLGPGTGELF
>TRBV19|13
ASSLGIGGNTEAF
>TRBV6-1|12
ASSSGTLNTEAF
>TRBV30|9
AWSVPQVQF
>TRBV19|14
ASSRRDRRTYNEQF
>TRBV27|14
ASSPPTVNSYNEQF
>TRBV4-1|17
ASSQDLGTDSWLRNEQF
>TRBV15|13
ATSREWPMNTEAF
>TRBV28|13
ASSPGGTGDYGYT
>TRBV25-1|11
ASGARVLGEQY
>TRBV2|10
ASSEFRYEQF
>TRBV14|14
ASSQDYPGTVYGYT
>TRBV5-1|12
ASSSGTKADEQF
>TRBV7-9|12
ASSLLLTNYGYT
>TRBV19|10
ATSGARETQY
>TRBV9|16
ASSAAPGQGAMRETQY
>TRBV2|9
ASTPRDTQY
>TRBV5-8|10
ASSHSEGLQF
>TRBV4-3|15
ASSQDFNRGAREKLF
>TRBV7-9|13
ASSLKRDVTGELF
>TRBV7-6|12
ASSHTGVVDEQY